The sequence of this TCR beta chain was determined in a study of lymphopenia after photon versus proton radiotherapy. Overall study results and limits: Survival link was tested only in deceased patients; proton benefit remains a possibility. Relative stability marked proton patients; photon patients lost diversity and naive cells. Oligoclonal CD8+ Temra expansion after nadir drove photon patients' diversity drop. Larger post-nadir TCR diversity loss correlated inversely with survival in deceased patients.

Germline V gene lookup returns CDR1 MDHEN and CDR2 SYDVKM. The CDR3 extends over 15 amino acids. Trimming stripped 3 bases from V and 9 bases from J, with 18 bases between. About this clone: Its specificity is unknown.

Sequenced by immunoSEQ multiplex PCR; TCRdb stores in-frame clones only, minus some. The sample has around 20,000 clones, about four fifths seen once; the top ten hold around 3%. Material: peripheral blood, obtained from a patient treated with photon-based radiotherapy. The source is a woman aged 45-65 years with pancreatic cancer. This chain links TRBV28 with TRBJ1-3, with D perhaps TRBD1 (6 bases). The CDR3 is CASSLGADQGPTIYF. CDR3 DNA sequence: TGTGCCAGCAGTTTGGGGGCCGATCAAGGTCCCACCATATATTTT.